The present entry profiles one T cell receptor (beta chain) with its context. Its antigen is undetermined. With V trimmed by 6 bases and J by 0 bases, 8 bases remained unmatched. This CDR3 contains 16 residues. Germline values: CDR1 SGHDT, CDR2 YYEEEE. The data were taken from a study of OX40 agonist ivuxolimab in advanced cancers. For the study at large: Ivuxolimab, an agonist antibody against OX40 (CD134), was given to patients. A diagnosis of hepatocellular carcinoma, melanoma, renal cell or head and neck cancer was present in dose-escalation patients.

Study-wide results and limits: Partial responders receiving 0.1-3.0 mg/kg showed among the lowest clonal expansion. Among T cells, CD8+ cells averaged more expanded clones than CD4+ cells.

Using immunoSEQ multiplex PCR, the repertoire was profiled, and TCRdb retains in-frame clones only, with some absent. In the table there are 70,000 to 95,000 clones, approximately 86% of which are singletons. The chain links TRBV5-6 to TRBJ2-1, with TRBD1 identical over 8 bases. The TCR comes from an adult with an advanced solid tumor such as melanoma, head and neck, liver or kidney cancer. Sequencing used CD4+ or CD8+ T cells sorted from blood, obtained in a trial of the OX40 agonist ivuxolimab. CDR3 coding DNA: TGTGCCAGCACCTATTGGACAGGGAGCTCCTACAATGAGCAGTTCTTC. This translates into CASTYWTGSSYNEQFF.